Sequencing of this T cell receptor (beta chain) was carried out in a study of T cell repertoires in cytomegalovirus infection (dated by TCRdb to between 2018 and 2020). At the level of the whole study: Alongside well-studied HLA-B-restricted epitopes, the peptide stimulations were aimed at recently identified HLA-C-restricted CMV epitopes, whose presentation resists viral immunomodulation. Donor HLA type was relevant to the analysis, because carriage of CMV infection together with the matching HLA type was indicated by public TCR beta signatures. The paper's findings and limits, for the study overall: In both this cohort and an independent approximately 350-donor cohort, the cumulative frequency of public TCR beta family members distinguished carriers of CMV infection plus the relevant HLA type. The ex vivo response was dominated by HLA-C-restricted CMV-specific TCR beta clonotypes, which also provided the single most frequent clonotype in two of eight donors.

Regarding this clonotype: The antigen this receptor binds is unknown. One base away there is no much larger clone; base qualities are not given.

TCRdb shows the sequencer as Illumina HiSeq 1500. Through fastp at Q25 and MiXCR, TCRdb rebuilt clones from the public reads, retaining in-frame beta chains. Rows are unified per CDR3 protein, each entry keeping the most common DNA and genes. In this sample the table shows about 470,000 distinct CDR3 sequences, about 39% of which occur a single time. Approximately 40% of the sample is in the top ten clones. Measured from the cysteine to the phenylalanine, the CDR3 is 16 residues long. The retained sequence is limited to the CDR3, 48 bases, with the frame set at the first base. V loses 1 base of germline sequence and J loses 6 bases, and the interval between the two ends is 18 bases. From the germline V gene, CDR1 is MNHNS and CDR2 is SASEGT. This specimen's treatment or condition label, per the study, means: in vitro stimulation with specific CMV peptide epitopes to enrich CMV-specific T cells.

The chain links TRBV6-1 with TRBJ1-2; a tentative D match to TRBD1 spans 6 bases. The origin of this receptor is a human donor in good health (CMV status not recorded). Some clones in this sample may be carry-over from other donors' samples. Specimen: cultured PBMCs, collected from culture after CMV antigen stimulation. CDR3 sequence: CASSEVLTGALNGYTF. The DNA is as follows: TGTGCCAGCAGTGAAGTTCTGACAGGAGCACTAAATGGCTACACCTTC.